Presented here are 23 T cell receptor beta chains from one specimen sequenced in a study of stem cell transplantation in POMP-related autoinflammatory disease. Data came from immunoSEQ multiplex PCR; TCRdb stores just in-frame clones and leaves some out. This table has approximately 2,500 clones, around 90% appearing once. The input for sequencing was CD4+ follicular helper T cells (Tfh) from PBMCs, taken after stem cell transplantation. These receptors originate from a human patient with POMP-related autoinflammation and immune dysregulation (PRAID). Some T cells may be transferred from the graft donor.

CDR3 bases: TGTGCCAGCAGCCAAGACAAAGGGGGATTGCAGCCCCAGCATTTT. This translates into CASSQDKGGLQPQHF. The chain is built from TRBV4-2 and TRBJ1-5, with a tentative D call TRBD1 (6 bases). There are 15 residues in the CDR3. Trimming removed 0 bases at V and 7 bases at J, with 13 bases between. Germline CDR1 reads LGHNA; CDR2 reads YNFKEQ.

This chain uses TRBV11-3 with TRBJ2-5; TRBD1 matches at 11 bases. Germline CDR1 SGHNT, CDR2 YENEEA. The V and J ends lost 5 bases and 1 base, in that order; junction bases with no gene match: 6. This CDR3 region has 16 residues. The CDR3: CASSPGTGGSQETQYF. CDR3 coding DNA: TGTGCCAGCAGCCCCGGGACAGGGGGAAGCCAAGAGACCCAGTACTTC.

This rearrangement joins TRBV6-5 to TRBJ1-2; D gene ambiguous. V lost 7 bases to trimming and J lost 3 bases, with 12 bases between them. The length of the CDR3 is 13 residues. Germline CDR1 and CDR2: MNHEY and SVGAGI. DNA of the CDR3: TGTGCCAGCACGGCACCCACGGACTATGGCTACACCTTC. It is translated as CASTAPTDYGYTF.

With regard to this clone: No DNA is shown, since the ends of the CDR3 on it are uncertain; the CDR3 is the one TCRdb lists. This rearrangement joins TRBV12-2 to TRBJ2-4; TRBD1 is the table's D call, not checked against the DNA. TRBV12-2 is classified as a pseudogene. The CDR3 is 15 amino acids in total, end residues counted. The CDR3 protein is CASRWAGGTKNIQYF.

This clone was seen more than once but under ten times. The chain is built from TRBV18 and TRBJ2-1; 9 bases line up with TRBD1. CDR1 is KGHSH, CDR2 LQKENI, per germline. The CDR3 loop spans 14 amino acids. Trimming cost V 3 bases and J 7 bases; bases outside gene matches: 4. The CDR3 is CASSPRTGDNEQFF. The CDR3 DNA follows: TGTGCCAGCTCACCCCGGACAGGGGATAATGAGCAGTTCTTC. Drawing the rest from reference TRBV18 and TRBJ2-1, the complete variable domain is NAGVMQNPRHLVRRRGQEARLRCSPMKGHSHVYWYRQLPEEGLKFMVYLQKENIIDESGMPKERFSAEFPKEGPSILRIQQVVRGDSAAYFCASSPRTGDNEQFFGPGTRLTVL.

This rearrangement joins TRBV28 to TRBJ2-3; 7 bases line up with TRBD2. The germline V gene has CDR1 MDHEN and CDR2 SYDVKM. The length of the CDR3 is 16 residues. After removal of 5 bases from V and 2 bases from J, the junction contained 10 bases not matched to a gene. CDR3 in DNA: TGTGCCAGCAGTCCTCCGCTAGCGGCCCTCACAGATACGCAGTATTTT. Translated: CASSPPLAALTDTQYF.

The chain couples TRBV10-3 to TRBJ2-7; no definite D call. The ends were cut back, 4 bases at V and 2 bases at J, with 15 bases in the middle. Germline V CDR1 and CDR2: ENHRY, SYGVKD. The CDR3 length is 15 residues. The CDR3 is CAISGGALGAYEQYF. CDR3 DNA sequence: TGTGCCATCAGTGGAGGAGCCCTTGGAGCCTACGAGCAGTACTTC.

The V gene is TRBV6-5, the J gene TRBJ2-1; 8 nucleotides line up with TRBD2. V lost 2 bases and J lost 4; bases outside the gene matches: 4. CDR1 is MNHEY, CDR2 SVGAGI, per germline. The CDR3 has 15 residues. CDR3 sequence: CASSYGTRGYNEQFF. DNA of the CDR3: TGTGCCAGCAGTTACGGGACTAGGGGGTACAATGAGCAGTTCTTC.

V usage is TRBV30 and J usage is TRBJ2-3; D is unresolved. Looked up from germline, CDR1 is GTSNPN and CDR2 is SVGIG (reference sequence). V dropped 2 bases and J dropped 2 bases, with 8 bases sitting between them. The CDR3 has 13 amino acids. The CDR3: CAWSLWSTDTQYF. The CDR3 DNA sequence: TGTGCCTGGAGTCTGTGGTCCACAGATACGCAGTATTTT.

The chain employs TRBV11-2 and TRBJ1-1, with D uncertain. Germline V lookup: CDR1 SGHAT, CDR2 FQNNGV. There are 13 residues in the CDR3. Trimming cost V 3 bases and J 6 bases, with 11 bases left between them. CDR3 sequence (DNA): TGTGCCAGCAGCTTGGCAGAGTTGGCTGAAGCTTTCTTT. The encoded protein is CASSLAELAEAFF.

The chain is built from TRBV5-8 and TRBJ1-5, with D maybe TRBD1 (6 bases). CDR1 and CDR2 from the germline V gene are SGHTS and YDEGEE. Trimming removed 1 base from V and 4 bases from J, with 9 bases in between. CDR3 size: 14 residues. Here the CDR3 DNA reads TGTGCCAGCAGCTTGCAGGGGAATAATCAGCCCCAGCATTTT. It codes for CASSLQGNNQPQHF.

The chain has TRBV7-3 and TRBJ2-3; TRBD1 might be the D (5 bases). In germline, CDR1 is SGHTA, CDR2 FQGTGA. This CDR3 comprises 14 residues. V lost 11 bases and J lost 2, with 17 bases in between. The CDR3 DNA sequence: TGTGCCTCCAGGGCAGCTCTTTCCACAGATACGCAGTATTTT. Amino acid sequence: CASRAALSTDTQYF.

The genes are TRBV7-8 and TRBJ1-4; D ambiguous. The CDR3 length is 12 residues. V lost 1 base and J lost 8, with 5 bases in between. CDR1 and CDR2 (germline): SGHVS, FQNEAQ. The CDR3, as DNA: TGTGCCAGCAGCTTAGGAGAAGAAAAACTGTTTTTT. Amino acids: CASSLGEEKLFF.

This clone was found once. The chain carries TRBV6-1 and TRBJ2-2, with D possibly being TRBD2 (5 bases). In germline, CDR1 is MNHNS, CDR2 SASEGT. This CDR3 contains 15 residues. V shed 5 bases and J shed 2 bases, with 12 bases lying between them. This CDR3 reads CASSSRRINTGELFF. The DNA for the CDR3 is TGTGCCAGCAGTTCGAGGAGGATCAACACCGGGGAGCTGTTTTTT.

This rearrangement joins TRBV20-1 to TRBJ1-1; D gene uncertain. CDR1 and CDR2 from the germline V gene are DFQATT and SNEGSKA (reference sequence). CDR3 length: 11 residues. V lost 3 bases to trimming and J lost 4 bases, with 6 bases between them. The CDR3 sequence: CSASTGTEAFF. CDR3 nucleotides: TGCAGTGCTAGTACTGGCACTGAAGCTTTCTTT.

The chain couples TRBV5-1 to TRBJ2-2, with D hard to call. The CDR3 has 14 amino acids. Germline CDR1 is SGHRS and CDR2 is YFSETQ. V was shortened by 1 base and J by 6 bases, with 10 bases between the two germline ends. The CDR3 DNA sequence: TGCGCCAGCAGCTTGTCAGGTGATTCCGGGGAGCTGTTTTTT. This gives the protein CASSLSGDSGELFF.

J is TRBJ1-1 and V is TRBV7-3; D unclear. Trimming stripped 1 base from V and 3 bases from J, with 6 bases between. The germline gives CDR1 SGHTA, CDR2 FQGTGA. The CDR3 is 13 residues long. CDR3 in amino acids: CASSLNRYTEAFF. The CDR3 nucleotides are TGTGCCAGCAGCTTAAACCGGTACACTGAAGCTTTCTTT.

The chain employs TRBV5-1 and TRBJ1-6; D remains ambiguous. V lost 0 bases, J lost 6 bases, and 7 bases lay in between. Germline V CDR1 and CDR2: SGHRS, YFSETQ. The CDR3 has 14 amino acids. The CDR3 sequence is CASSLGDGNSPLHF. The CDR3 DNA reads TGCGCCAGCAGCTTGGGCGACGGTAATTCACCCCTCCACTTT.

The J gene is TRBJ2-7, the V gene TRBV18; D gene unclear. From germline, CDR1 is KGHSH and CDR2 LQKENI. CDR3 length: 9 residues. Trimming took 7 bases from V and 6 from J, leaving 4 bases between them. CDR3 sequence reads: CASYREQYV. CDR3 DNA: TGTGCCAGCTACCGCGAGCAGTACGTC.

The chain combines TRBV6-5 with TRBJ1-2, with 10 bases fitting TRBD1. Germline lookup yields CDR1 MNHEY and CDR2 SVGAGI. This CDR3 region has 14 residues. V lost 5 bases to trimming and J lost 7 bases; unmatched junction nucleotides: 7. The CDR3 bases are TGTGCCAGCAGTAATGACAGGGGGCTGTCTGGCTACACCTTC. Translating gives CASSNDRGLSGYTF.

The CDR3 nucleotides read TGCAGCTATCGGGACAGGGGGCCCGTAAGCTCCTACAATGAGCAGTTCTTC. As protein: CSYRDRGPVSSYNEQFF. The genes are TRBV29-1 and TRBJ2-1, with 12 bases matching TRBD1. Germline values: CDR1 SQVTM, CDR2 ANQGSEA. The CDR3 is 17 residues long. J lost 0 bases, V lost 8 bases, and 11 bases had no gene match.

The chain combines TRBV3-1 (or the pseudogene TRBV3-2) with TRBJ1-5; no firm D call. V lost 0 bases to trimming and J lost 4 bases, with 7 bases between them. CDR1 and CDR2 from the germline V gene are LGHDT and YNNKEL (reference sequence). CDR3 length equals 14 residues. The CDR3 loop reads CASSQDRKNQPQHF. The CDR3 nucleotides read TGTGCCAGCAGCCAAGACAGGAAAAATCAGCCCCAGCATTTT.

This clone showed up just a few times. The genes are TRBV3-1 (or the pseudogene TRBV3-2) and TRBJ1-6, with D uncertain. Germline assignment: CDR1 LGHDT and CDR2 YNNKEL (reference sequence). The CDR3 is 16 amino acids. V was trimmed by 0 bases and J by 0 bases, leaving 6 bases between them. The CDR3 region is CASSQDPGSYNSPLHF. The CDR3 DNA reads TGTGCCAGCAGCCAAGATCCGGGCTCCTATAATTCACCCCTCCACTTT.